Shown below are 28 T cell receptor beta chains from a single sample sequenced in a study of control samples from healthy donors and cancer patients. This table comes from immunoSEQ multiplex PCR, and its TCRdb copy is limited to in-frame clones, with some not included. The data contain around 12,000 clones, 85% to 95% of them singletons. The sequenced sample was PBMCs. Receptor source: a man of 80 years or more with lung cancer.

The gene calls are TRBV5-6 and TRBJ1-2; TRBD1 matches at 7 bases. CDR3 length: 14 residues. J was trimmed by 2 bases and V by 2 bases; bases with no gene match: 3. Germline values: CDR1 SGHDT, CDR2 YYEEEE. The CDR3 region is CASSLLTGNYGYTF. The DNA of the CDR3 is TGTGCCAGCAGCTTACTGACAGGGAACTATGGCTACACCTTC.

V is TRBV19 and J is TRBJ1-1, with a possible D match to TRBD1 (6 bases). Per the germline V gene, CDR1 is LNHDA and CDR2 is SQIVND (reference sequence). With 6 bases removed from V and 6 bases from J, the gap between germline ends came to 17 bases. The CDR3 consists of 14 residues. The CDR3: CASRSHRASAEAFF. Written as DNA, the CDR3 is TGTGCCAGTAGGAGTCACAGGGCGTCCGCTGAAGCTTTCTTT.

In DNA, the CDR3 is TGTGCCAGCAGCTTAGTACAGGGGGTAAACACTGAAGCTTTCTTT. It specifies CASSLVQGVNTEAFF. This rearrangement joins TRBV7-2 to TRBJ1-1; 8 nucleotides agree with TRBD1. The CDR3 sequence is 15 residues long. The germline CDR1 and CDR2 sequences are SGHTA and FQGNSA. V lost 1 base, J lost 2 bases, and 3 bases stayed unmatched.

The chain joins TRBV19 to TRBJ1-2, with 7 bases matching TRBD1. V shed 2 bases, J shed 2 bases, and the junction held 2 bases outside the gene matches. The CDR3 has 14 amino acids. Germline V gene sequence: CDR1 LNHDA, CDR2 SQIVND (reference sequence). The CDR3 sequence is CASSITGENYGYTF. In DNA, the CDR3 is TGTGCCAGTAGTATAACAGGGGAGAACTATGGCTACACCTTC.

The genes are TRBV5-1 and TRBJ2-5, with TRBD1 as a possible D gene (6 bases). The CDR3 spans 13 residues. Germline CDR1 SGHRS, CDR2 YFSETQ. Trimming stripped 3 bases from V and 1 base from J, with 7 bases between. This CDR3 is CASSWDIQETQYF. In nucleotides, the CDR3 is TGCGCCAGCAGCTGGGACATCCAAGAGACCCAGTACTTC.

The genes are TRBV9 and TRBJ2-1; a weak D match, TRBD2 (5 bases). Trimming removed 4 bases from V and 7 bases from J, with 9 bases in between. Per the germline V gene, CDR1 is SGDLS and CDR2 is YYNGEE. The CDR3 has 12 amino acids. CDR3 DNA: TGTGCCAGCAGCCGGACTGATAATGAGCAGTTCTTC. This encodes CASSRTDNEQFF.

DNA for the CDR3: TGTGCCACCAGCAGATTACTAGCGGGGGGCCATATTGGGACCCAGTACTTC. Its protein product is CATSRLLAGGHIGTQYF. The chain is built from TRBV15 and TRBJ2-5; 12 bases agree with TRBD2. This CDR3 is built from 17 residues. J gave up 7 bases and V 2 bases, and 11 bases lay outside the gene matches. The germline gives CDR1 LNHNV, CDR2 YYDKDF (reference sequence).

The V gene is TRBV3-1 (or the pseudogene TRBV3-2), the J gene TRBJ2-6; a weak D match, TRBD2 (5 bases). The germline gives CDR1 LGHDT, CDR2 YNNKEL (reference sequence). The CDR3 runs to 20 residues. Trimming took 7 bases from V and 0 from J, leaving 25 bases between them. The CDR3, as DNA: TGTGCCAGCACCCCACCCCCGGGGAGCCCCCACTACTCTGGGGCCAACGTCCTGACTTTC. Translation: CASTPPPGSPHYSGANVLTF.

The chain couples TRBV7-2 to TRBJ2-1, with a possible D match to TRBD2 (7 bases). The V end lost 1 base, the J end lost 7 bases, and 14 bases lay between the germline ends. The CDR3 is 15 residues long. CDR1 and CDR2 (germline): SGHTA, FQGNSA. The CDR3 sequence is CASSLVGGGGNEQFF. CDR3 in DNA: TGTGCCAGCAGCTTAGTTGGGGGCGGGGGTAATGAGCAGTTCTTC.

The chain joins TRBV4-1 to TRBJ2-1; 11 bases map to TRBD1. This CDR3 is built from 16 residues. Germline V gene data show CDR1 as MGHRA and CDR2 as YSYEKL. Trimming removed 3 bases from V and 3 bases from J; junction bases left unmatched: 4. In DNA, the CDR3 is TGCGCCAGCAGCCAGCCCGGGACAGGGGGCTACAATGAGCAGTTCTTC. Translated, it gives CASSQPGTGGYNEQFF.

The CDR3 loop is CASSLGNQPQHF. CDR3 DNA: TGTGCCAGCAGTTTAGGCAATCAGCCCCAGCATTTT. This chain connects TRBV27 to TRBJ1-5; D gene uncertain. The germline gives CDR1 MNHEY, CDR2 SMNVEV (reference sequence). This CDR3 is 12 amino acids long. The V end lost 2 bases, the J end lost 2 bases, and 1 base lay between the germline ends.

The J gene is TRBJ1-1, the V gene TRBV18, with 10 bases aligning to TRBD1. V trimming: 6 bases; J trimming: 11 bases; junction bases outside the gene matches: 9. Germline V gene sequence: CDR1 KGHSH, CDR2 LQKENI. The CDR3 runs to 13 residues. The CDR3 DNA follows: TGTGCCAGCTCCGCGGGACAGGGGAGGGATGCTTTCTTT. Encoded protein: CASSAGQGRDAFF.

This clone occurred once. V gene TRBV28 combines with J gene TRBJ1-2, with D unclear. CDR3 length: 14 amino acids. The germline gives CDR1 MDHEN, CDR2 SYDVKM. V dropped 6 bases and J dropped 4 bases, with 15 bases sitting between them. The CDR3 loop reads CASSSSGVGYGYTF. DNA of the CDR3: TGTGCCAGCAGCTCTTCCGGGGTCGGCTATGGCTACACCTTC.

This chain joins TRBV6-6 and TRBJ2-1; D is ambiguous. CDR3 length: 16 residues. From germline, CDR1 is MNHNY and CDR2 SVGAGI (reference sequence). Trimming left V 0 bases short and J 0 bases short, with 9 bases between. The CDR3 sequence: CASSYSTESSYNEQFF. The CDR3 DNA is TGTGCCAGCAGTTACTCGACTGAAAGCTCCTACAATGAGCAGTTCTTC.

CDR3 DNA sequence: TGTGCCACCAGTGATCCACCCGGGACAGGGGTTAATAATGAGCAGTTCTTC. Amino acid sequence: CATSDPPGTGVNNEQFF. V is TRBV24-1 and J is TRBJ2-1; 10 positions match TRBD1. The germline V gene encodes CDR1 KGHDR and CDR2 SFDVKD. The junction had 11 bases not matched to a gene; V was cut back by 3 bases and J by 7 bases. The CDR3 length is 17 residues.

The chain has TRBV28 and TRBJ2-3; weak D call: TRBD1 (6 bases). The V gene lost 5 bases and the J gene lost 1 base, with 13 bases spanning the gap. CDR1 and CDR2 from the germline V gene are MDHEN and SYDVKM. This CDR3 has 15 residues. CDR3 DNA sequence: TGTGCCAGCAGTCCCCAGGGGAAGGGCACAGATACGCAGTATTTT. Translation gives CASSPQGKGTDTQYF.

This sequence joins TRBV5-1 and TRBJ2-1, with 12 nucleotides matching TRBD2. Looked up from germline, CDR1 is SGHRS and CDR2 is YFSETQ. The CDR3 sequence is 15 residues long. After removal of 4 bases from V and 4 bases from J, the junction contained 3 bases not matched to a gene. CDR3 in DNA: TGCGCCAGCAGCATGACTAGCGGGGGATACAATGAGCAGTTCTTC. Amino acid sequence: CASSMTSGGYNEQFF. Variable domain in full (rest from reference TRBV5-1 and TRBJ2-1): KAGVTQTPRYLIKTRGQQVTLSCSPISGHRSVSWYQQTPGQGLQFLFEYFSETQRNKGNFPGRFSGRQFSNSRSEMNVSTLELGDSALYLCASSMTSGGYNEQFFGPGTRLTVL.

The V gene is TRBV5-1, the J gene TRBJ1-4; tentative D call: TRBD1 (5 bases). Trimming shortened V by 4 bases and J by 7 bases, and 14 bases separated the two germline ends. This CDR3 spans 14 amino acids. The germline V gene encodes CDR1 SGHRS and CDR2 YFSETQ. The CDR3 nucleotides are TGCGCCAGCAGCCCGACAGCGGTTACTGAAAAACTGTTTTTT. Amino acid sequence: CASSPTAVTEKLFF.

The chain has TRBV11-2 and TRBJ2-2, with a possible D match to TRBD1 (6 bases). The V gene's germline CDR1 is SGHAT and CDR2 FQNNGV. The V gene lost 4 bases and the J gene lost 7 bases, with 13 bases spanning the gap. The CDR3 runs 14 residues. The CDR3 region is CASSSDPGVGELFF. CDR3 sequence (DNA): TGTGCCAGCAGCTCCGATCCAGGGGTCGGGGAGCTGTTTTTT.

This sequence joins TRBV10-3 and TRBJ1-2; 7 nucleotides agree with TRBD1. The germline gives CDR1 ENHRY, CDR2 SYGVKD. With 6 bases clipped from V and 6 bases from J, the junction kept 7 bases outside the gene matches. This CDR3 comprises 13 residues. CDR3 nucleotide sequence: TGTGCCATCAGCACCGACAGGGAAGATGGCTACACCTTC. As protein: CAISTDREDGYTF.

This clone was observed a few times. The V call is TRBV2, the J call TRBJ1-1; TRBD1 might be the D (6 bases). The V gene's germline CDR1 is SNHLY and CDR2 FYNNEI. V was pared by 1 base and J by 1 base, with 13 bases between. The CDR3 consists of 16 residues. In DNA form, the CDR3 reads TGTGCCAGCAGTGAAGACACAGGGCTATGGAACACTGAAGCTTTCTTT. It encodes CASSEDTGLWNTEAFF.

The chain joins TRBV18 to TRBJ2-2, with D possibly TRBD2 on 6 matching bases. The germline V gene has CDR1 KGHSH and CDR2 LQKENI. This CDR3 is built from 15 residues. V was shortened by 2 bases and J by 6 bases, with 13 bases between the two germline ends. This CDR3 reads CASSPGGINAGELFF. The CDR3 nucleotides read TGTGCCAGCTCACCAGGGGGGATTAACGCCGGGGAGCTGTTTTTT.

V gene TRBV3-1 (or the pseudogene TRBV3-2) combines with J gene TRBJ1-2; the match to TRBD1 covers 7 bases. Germline V gives CDR1 LGHDT, CDR2 YNNKEL (reference sequence). This CDR3 comprises 13 residues. The V segment lost 8 bases and the J segment 0 bases; nucleotides outside the gene matches: 3. CDR3: CASGTAANYGYTF. The CDR3 DNA reads TGTGCCAGCGGGACAGCAGCTAACTATGGCTACACCTTC.

The chain employs TRBV20-1 and TRBJ1-1; D call uncertain. This CDR3 contains 14 residues. With 3 bases removed from V and 1 base from J, the gap between germline ends came to 12 bases. Germline V CDR1 and CDR2: DFQATT, SNEGSKA (reference sequence). The CDR3 sequence is CSASKVGRNTEAFF. The CDR3 coding sequence is TGCAGTGCTAGTAAGGTAGGACGGAACACTGAAGCTTTCTTT.

This chain links TRBV6-5 with TRBJ2-2; unclear D gene. Trimming left V 6 bases short and J 6 bases short, with 5 bases between. Germline assignment: CDR1 MNHEY and CDR2 SVGAGI. The CDR3 contains 11 residues. CDR3 nucleotides: TGTGCCAGCAGATGGCCCGGGGAGCTGTTTTTT. This encodes CASRWPGELFF.

V usage is TRBV2 and J usage is TRBJ1-5; no definite D call. Trimming stripped 4 bases from V and 0 bases from J, with 7 bases between. Germline V CDR1 and CDR2: SNHLY, FYNNEI. The CDR3 totals 14 residues. The DNA for the CDR3 is TGTGCCAGCAGTGGAAGCAGTAGCAATCAGCCCCAGCATTTT. It encodes CASSGSSSNQPQHF. The entire variable domain, with the rest obtained from reference TRBV2 and TRBJ1-5, is as follows: EPEVTQTPSHQVTQMGQEVILRCVPISNHLYFYWYRQILGQKVEFLVSFYNNEISEKSEIFDDQFSVERPDGSNFTLKIRSTKLEDSAMYFCASSGSSSNQPQHFGDGTRLSIL.

This sequence joins TRBV7-9 and TRBJ1-2, with D uncertain. The CDR3 has 15 amino acids. Trimming shortened V by 7 bases and J by 2 bases, and 17 bases separated the two germline ends. The germline gives CDR1 SEHNR, CDR2 FQNEAQ (reference sequence). The CDR3 DNA is TGTGCCAGCAACGTAATTGGCGTGATAAACTATGGCTACACCTTC. This translates into CASNVIGVINYGYTF.

The gene calls are TRBV5-4 and TRBJ1-1; 9 bases are shared with TRBD1. This CDR3 spans 16 amino acids. V was pared by 5 bases and J by 1 base, with 9 bases of the junction left unmatched. Germline CDR1 and CDR2: SGHNT and YYREEE (reference sequence). CDR3 protein: CASSPGMTGGNTEAFF. Written as DNA, the CDR3 is TGTGCCAGCAGTCCCGGTATGACAGGGGGGAACACTGAAGCTTTCTTT.